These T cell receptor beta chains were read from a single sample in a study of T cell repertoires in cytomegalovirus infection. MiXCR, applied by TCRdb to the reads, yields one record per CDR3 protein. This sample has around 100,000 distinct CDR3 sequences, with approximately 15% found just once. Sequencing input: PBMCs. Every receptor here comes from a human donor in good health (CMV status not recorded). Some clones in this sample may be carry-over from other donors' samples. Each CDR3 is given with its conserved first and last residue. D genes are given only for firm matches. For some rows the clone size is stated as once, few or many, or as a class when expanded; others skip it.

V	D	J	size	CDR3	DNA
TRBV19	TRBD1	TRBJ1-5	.	CASRKTGDDQPQHF	TGTGCCAGTAGGAAGACAGGGGACGATCAGCCCCAGCATTTT
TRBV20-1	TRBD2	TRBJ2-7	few	CSARDRGTSSLEQYF	TGCAGTGCTAGAGATCGGGGGACTAGTTCTCTCGAGCAGTACTTC
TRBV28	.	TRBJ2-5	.	CASSSVPGAFQETQYF	TGTGCCAGCAGTTCCGTTCCGGGGGCCTTCCAAGAGACCCAGTACTTC
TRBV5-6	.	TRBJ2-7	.	CASSSSGLREQYF	TGTGCCAGCAGTTCGTCGGGTCTGAGGGAGCAGTACTTC
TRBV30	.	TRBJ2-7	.	CAWSPATGGEYEQYF	TGTGCCTGGAGTCCAGCTACAGGGGGGGAGTACGAGCAGTACTTC
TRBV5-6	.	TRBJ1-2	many	CASSLITVGYGYTF	TGTGCCAGCAGCTTAATCACCGTAGGCTATGGCTACACCTTC
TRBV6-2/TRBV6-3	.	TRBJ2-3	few	CASRTYGSRTDTQYF	TGTGCCAGCAGAACGTATGGTTCACGCACAGATACGCAGTATTTT
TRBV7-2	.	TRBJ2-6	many	CASSSRAGANVLTF	TGTGCCAGCAGCTCCCGGGCTGGGGCCAACGTCCTGACTTTC
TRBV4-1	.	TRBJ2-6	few	CASSQGPQGLRANVLTF	TGCGCCAGCAGCCAAGGACCCCAGGGCCTGAGGGCCAACGTCCTGACTTTC
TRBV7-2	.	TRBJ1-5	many	CASSLGGYSNQPQHF	TGTGCCAGCAGCTTAGGGGGTTATAGCAATCAGCCCCAGCATTTT
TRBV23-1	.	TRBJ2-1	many	CASSQSDTYNEQFF	TGCGCCAGCAGTCAATCGGACACGTACAATGAGCAGTTCTTC
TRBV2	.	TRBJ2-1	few	CASSEGGLGDEQFF	TGTGCCAGCAGTGAAGGAGGCCTGGGGGATGAGCAGTTCTTC
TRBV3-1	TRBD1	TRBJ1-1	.	CASSPGEAGGTEAFF	TGTGCCAGCAGCCCTGGGGAGGCAGGGGGCACTGAAGCTTTCTTT
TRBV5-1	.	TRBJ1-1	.	CASSLDEGNTEAFF	TGCGCCAGCAGCTTGGACGAGGGGAACACTGAAGCTTTCTTT
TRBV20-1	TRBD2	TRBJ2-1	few	CSARASGGYNEQFF	TGCAGTGCTAGGGCTAGCGGGGGTTACAATGAGCAGTTCTTC
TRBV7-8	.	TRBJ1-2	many	CASSLAGANGYTF	TGTGCCAGCAGCTTAGCGGGTGCTAATGGCTACACCTTC
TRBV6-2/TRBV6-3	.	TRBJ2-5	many	CASRRTGYETQYF	TGTGCCAGCAGGAGAACAGGGTATGAGACCCAGTACTTC
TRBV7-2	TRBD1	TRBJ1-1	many	CASSLADRGQAFF	TGTGCCAGCAGCTTAGCCGACAGGGGACAGGCTTTCTTT
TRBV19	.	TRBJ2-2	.	CASRRGLGNGELFF	TGTGCCAGTCGCAGGGGTTTGGGCAACGGGGAGCTGTTTTTT
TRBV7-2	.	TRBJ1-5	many	CASSLEEGILYQPQHF	TGTGCCAGCAGCTTAGAAGAGGGGATACTTTATCAGCCCCAGCATTTT
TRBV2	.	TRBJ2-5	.	CASRGVEETQYF	TGTGCCAGCAGAGGGGTAGAAGAGACCCAGTACTTC
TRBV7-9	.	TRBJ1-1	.	CASSPGAEAFF	TGTGCCAGCAGCCCGGGGGCTGAAGCTTTCTTT